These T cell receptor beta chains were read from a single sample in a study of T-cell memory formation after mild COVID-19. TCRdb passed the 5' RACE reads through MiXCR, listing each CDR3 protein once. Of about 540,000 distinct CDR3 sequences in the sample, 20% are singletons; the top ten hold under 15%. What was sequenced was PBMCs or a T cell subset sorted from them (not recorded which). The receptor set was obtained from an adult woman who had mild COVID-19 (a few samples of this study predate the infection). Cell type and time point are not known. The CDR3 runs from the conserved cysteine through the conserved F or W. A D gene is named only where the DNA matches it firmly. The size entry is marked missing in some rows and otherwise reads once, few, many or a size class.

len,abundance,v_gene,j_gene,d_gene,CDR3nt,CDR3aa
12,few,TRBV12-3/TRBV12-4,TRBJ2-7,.,TGTGCCAGCGGTCCCGAGGTCCTACGACCCAACTTC,CASGPEVLRPNF
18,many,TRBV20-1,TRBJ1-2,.,TGCAGTGCTAGAGATACAGGGAGCAGAGTACCTCTGAACTATGGCTACACCTTC,CSARDTGSRVPLNYGYTF
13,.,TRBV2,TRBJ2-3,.,TGTGCCAGCAGTGAATTGGCTAGCAATACGCAGTATTTT,CASSELASNTQYF
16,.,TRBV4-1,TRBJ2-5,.,TGCGCCAGCAGCCAAGACCCTGAGACACAGCAAGAGACCCAGTACTTC,CASSQDPETQQETQYF
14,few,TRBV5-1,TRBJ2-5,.,TGCGCCAGCAGCCCAGGGGGGAGCGAAGAGACCCAGTACTTC,CASSPGGSEETQYF
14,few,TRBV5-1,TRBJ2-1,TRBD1,TGCGCCAGCAGCTTGGGGGACAGCTCCAATGAGCAGTTCTTC,CASSLGDSSNEQFF
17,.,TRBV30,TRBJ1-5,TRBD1,TGTGCCTGGAGTCCCCGAGGAGGGGGCGCGGAAGATCAGCCCCAGCACTTT,CAWSPRGGGAEDQPQHF
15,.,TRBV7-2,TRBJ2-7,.,TGTGCCAGCAGCCTAGGGCAGCACTTGGGCTACGAGCAGTACTTC,CASSLGQHLGYEQYF
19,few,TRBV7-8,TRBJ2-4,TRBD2,TGTGCCAGCAGCCCGGGGACTAGCGGGAGGCGGTGGGCCAAAAACATTCAGTACTTC,CASSPGTSGRRWAKNIQYF
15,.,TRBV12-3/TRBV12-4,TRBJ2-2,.,TGTGCCAGCAGTCCGGGCACCCTGGGCACCGGGGAGCTGTTTTTT,CASSPGTLGTGELFF
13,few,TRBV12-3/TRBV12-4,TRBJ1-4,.,TGTGCCAGCAGTTTGGCCCAGGGTGAAAAACTGTTTTTT,CASSLAQGEKLFF
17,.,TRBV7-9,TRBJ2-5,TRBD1,TGTGCCAGCAGCCCCCGGGACAGGGATCCCATCCAAGAGACCCAGTACTTC,CASSPRDRDPIQETQYF
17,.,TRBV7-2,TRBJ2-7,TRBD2,TGTGCCAGCAGCCGACTACTCGTTGGGGGAGGGAAGGACGAGCAGTACTTC,CASSRLLVGGGKDEQYF
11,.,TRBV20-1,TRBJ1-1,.,TGCAGTGCTACCCTGGGTCTTTCGTCTTTCTTT,CSATLGLSSFF
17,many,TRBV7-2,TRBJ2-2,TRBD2,TGTGCCAGCAGCTTAGGAGCGGGGGGGCCGAACACCGGGGAGCTGTTTTTT,CASSLGAGGPNTGELFF
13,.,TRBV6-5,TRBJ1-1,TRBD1,TGTGCCAGCAGTTACGGGGGGACAGCCGAAGCTTTCTTT,CASSYGGTAEAFF
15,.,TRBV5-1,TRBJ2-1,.,TGCGCCAGCAGCTTGCTAGGACAGTTCTACAATGAGCAGTTCTTC,CASSLLGQFYNEQFF
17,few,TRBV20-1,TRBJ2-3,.,TGCAGTGCTAGAACCCTCCCCCCACTAGTACGGGGAGATACGCAGTATTTT,CSARTLPPLVRGDTQYF
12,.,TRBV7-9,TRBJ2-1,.,TGTGCCAGCAGTCAAGTAGGCCATGAGCAGTTCTTC,CASSQVGHEQFF
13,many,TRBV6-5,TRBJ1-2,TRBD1,TGTGCCAGCAGTTACGGGGACAGGGATGGCTACACCTTC,CASSYGDRDGYTF
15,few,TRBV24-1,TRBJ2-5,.,TGTGCCACCAGCGCACTCAACGTGGGAGTACAGACCCAGTACTTC,CATSALNVGVQTQYF
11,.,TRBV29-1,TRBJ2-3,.,TGCAGCGTTGAAGATCTCCGGACGGGGTATTTT,CSVEDLRTGYF